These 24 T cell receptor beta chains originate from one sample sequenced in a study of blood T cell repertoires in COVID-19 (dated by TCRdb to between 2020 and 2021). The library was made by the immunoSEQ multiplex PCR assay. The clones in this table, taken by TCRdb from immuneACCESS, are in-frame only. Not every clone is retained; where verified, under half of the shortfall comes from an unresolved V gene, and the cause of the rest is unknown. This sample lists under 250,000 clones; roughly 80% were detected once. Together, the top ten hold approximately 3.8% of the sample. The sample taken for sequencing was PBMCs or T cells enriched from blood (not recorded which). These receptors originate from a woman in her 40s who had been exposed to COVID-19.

CDR3 loop: CASSDLTGIGRGYTF. The CDR3 coding sequence is TGTGCCAGCAGTGACCTTACGGGGATTGGAAGGGGCTACACCTTC. The chain joins TRBV6-1 to TRBJ1-2; D ambiguous. The CDR3 is made up of 15 amino acids. V gave up 3 bases and J gave up 8 bases, with 19 bases separating them. Germline-derived CDR1 and CDR2 are MNHNS and SASEGT.

The chain's CDR3 is CATQAGVTEPQHF. Here the CDR3 DNA reads TGTGCCACTCAAGCAGGCGTCACGGAGCCCCAGCATTTT. This chain joins TRBV10-3 and TRBJ1-5; no clear D. This CDR3 comprises 13 residues. In germline, CDR1 is ENHRY, CDR2 SYGVKD. Trimming took 10 bases from V and 8 from J, leaving 18 bases between them.

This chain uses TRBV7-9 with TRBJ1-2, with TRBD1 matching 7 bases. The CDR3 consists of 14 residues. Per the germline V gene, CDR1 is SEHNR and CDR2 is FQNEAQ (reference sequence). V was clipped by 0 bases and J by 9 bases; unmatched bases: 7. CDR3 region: CASSLAGTEGSYTF. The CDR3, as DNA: TGTGCCAGCAGCTTAGCGGGGACAGAGGGTAGCTACACCTTC.

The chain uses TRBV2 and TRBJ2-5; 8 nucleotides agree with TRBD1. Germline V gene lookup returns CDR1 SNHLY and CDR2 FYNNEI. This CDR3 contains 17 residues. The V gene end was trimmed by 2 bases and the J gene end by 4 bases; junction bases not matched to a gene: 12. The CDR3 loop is CASSENEPGTGGETQYF. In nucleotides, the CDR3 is TGTGCCAGCAGTGAAAATGAGCCGGGGACAGGTGGAGAGACCCAGTACTTC.

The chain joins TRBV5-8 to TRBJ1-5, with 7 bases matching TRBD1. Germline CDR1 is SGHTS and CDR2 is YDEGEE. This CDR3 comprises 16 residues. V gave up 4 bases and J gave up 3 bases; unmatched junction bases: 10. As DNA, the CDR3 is TGTGCCAGCAGCGGGGACCGGGGACAGCTCAATCAGCCCCAGCATTTT. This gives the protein CASSGDRGQLNQPQHF.

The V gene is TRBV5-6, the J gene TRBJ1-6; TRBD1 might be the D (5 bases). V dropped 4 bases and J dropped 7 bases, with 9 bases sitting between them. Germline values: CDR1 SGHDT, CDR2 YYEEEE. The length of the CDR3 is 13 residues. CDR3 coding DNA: TGTGCCAGCAGCGCAAGACAGAATTCACCCCTCCACTTT. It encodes CASSARQNSPLHF.

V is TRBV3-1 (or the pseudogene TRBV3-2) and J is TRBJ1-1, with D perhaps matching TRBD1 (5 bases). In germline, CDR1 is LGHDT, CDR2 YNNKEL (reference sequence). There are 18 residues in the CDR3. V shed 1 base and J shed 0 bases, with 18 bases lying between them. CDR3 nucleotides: TGTGCCAGCAGCCAAGTGGGCAGGGCGGTGGAAATGAACACTGAAGCTTTCTTT. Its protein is CASSQVGRAVEMNTEAFF.

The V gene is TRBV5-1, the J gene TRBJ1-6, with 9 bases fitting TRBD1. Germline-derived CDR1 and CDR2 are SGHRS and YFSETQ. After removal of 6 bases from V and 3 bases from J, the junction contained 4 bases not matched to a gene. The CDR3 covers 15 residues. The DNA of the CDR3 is TGCGCCAGCACCCCGACAGGGGGCTATAATTCACCCCTCCACTTT. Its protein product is CASTPTGGYNSPLHF.

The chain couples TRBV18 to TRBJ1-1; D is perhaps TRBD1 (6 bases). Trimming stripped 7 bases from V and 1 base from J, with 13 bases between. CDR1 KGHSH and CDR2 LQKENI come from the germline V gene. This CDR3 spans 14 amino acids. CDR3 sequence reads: CASLAGTSNTEAFF. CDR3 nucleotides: TGTGCCAGCTTGGCCGGGACATCGAACACTGAAGCTTTCTTT.

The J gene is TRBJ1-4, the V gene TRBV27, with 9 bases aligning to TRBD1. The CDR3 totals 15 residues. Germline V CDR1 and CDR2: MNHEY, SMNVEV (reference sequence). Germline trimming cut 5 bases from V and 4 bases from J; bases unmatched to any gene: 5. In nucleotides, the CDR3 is TGTGCCAGCAGTCAACAGGGGGCGCTTAATGAAAAACTGTTTTTT. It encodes CASSQQGALNEKLFF.

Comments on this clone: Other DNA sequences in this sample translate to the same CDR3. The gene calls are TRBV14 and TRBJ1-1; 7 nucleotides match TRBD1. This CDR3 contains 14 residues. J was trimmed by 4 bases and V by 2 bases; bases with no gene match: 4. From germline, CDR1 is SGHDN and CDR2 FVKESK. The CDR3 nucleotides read TGTGCCAGCAGCCAACTAACAGGGGTCACTGAAGCTTTCTTT. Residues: CASSQLTGVTEAFF.

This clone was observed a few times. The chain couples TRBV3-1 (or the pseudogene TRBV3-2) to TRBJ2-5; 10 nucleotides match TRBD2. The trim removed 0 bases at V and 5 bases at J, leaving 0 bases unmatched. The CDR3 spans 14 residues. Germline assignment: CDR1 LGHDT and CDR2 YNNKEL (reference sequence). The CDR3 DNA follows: TGTGCCAGCAGCCAAGAACTAGCGGGGGAGACCCAGTACTTC. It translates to CASSQELAGETQYF.

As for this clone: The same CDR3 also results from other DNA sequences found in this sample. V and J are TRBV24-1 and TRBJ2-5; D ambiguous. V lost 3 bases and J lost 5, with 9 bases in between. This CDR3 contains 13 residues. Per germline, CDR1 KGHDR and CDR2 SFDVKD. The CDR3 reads CATSDGQVETQYF. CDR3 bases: TGTGCCACCAGTGATGGCCAAGTCGAGACCCAGTACTTC.

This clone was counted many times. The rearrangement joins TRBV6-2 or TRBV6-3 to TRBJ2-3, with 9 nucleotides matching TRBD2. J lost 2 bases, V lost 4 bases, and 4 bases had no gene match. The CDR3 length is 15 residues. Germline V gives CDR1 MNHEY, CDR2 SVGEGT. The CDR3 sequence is CASSSLAGATDTQYF. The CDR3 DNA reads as TGTGCCAGCAGTTCGTTAGCGGGGGCCACAGATACGCAGTATTTT.

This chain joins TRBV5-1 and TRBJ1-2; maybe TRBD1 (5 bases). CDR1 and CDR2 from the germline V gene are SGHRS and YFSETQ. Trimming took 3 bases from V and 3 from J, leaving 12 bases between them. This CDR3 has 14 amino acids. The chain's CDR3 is CASSWGGVDYGYTF. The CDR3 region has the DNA TGCGCCAGCAGCTGGGGAGGGGTGGACTATGGCTACACCTTC.

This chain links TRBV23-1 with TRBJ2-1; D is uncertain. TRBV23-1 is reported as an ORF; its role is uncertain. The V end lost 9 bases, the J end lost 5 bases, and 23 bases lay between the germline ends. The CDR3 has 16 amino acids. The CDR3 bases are TGCGCCAGTTCTCCCGGAAGCGTCAAGGCGAACAATGAGCAGTTCTTC. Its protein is CASSPGSVKANNEQFF.

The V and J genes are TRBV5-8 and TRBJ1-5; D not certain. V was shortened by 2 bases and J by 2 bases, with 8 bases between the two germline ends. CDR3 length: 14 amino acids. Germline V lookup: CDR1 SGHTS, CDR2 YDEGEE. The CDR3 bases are TGTGCCAGCAGCTTTCGAGGTGGCAATCAGCCCCAGCATTTT. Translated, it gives CASSFRGGNQPQHF.

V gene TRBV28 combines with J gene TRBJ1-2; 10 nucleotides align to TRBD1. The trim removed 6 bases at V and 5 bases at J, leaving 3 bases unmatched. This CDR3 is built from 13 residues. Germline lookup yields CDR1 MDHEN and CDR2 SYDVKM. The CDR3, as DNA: TGTGCCAGCAGACCGGGACAGGGGTATGGCTACACCTTC. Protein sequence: CASRPGQGYGYTF.

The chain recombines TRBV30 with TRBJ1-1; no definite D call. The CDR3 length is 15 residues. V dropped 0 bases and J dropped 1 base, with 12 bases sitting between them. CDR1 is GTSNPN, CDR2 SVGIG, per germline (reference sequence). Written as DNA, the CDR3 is TGTGCCTGGAGTGTACGGCGGGCGACGAACACTGAAGCTTTCTTT. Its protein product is CAWSVRRATNTEAFF.

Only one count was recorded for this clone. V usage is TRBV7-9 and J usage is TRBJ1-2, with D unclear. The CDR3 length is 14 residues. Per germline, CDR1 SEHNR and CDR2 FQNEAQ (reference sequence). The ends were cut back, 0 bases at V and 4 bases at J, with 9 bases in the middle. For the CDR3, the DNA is TGTGCCAGCAGCTTAGCGGAGAAGTTCTATGGCTACACCTTC. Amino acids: CASSLAEKFYGYTF.

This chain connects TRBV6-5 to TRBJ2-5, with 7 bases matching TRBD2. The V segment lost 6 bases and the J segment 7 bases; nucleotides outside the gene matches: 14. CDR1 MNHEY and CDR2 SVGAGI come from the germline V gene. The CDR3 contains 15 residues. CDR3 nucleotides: TGTGCCAGCAGCCTCCGATCAGGGACTACCGGGACCCAGTACTTC. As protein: CASSLRSGTTGTQYF.

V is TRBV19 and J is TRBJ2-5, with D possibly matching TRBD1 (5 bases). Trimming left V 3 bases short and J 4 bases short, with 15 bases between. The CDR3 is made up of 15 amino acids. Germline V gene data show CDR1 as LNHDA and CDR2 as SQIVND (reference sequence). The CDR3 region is CASSIFQGLRETQYF. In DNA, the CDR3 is TGTGCCAGTAGTATCTTTCAGGGTCTTCGAGAGACCCAGTACTTC.

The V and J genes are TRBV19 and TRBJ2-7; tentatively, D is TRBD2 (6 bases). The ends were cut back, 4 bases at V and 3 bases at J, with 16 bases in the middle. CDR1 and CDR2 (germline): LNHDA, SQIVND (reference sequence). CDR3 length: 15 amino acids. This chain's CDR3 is CASSSPGTGNYEQYF. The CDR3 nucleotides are TGTGCCAGTAGTAGTCCCGGGACTGGAAACTACGAGCAGTACTTC.

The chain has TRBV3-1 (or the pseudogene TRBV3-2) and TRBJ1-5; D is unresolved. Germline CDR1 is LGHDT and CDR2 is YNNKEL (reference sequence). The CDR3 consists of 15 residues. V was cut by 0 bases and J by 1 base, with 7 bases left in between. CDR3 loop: CASSQESGSNQPQHF. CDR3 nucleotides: TGTGCCAGCAGCCAAGAGTCCGGGAGCAATCAGCCCCAGCATTTT.